This passage covers 26 T cell receptor beta chains from one sample sequenced in a study of blood T cells in healthy people across ages (dated by TCRdb to between 2014 and 2016). Library preparation employed 5' RACE. The run used an Illumina HiSeq 2500. A second about 7 to 12 cycle PCR used a sample-barcoded 5' primer and a J-beta primer mix. TCRdb ran its own pipeline on the public reads, namely fastp trimming at Q25 and MiXCR clone calling, and kept in-frame beta chains. Entries are consolidated by CDR3 protein sequence, retaining the most common genes and DNA. The sample includes roughly 1,300,000 distinct CDR3 sequences, with around 55% observed a single time. The ten largest clones take up 5% to 7% of the sample. The specimen was blood. These receptors were obtained from a man younger than 35 in good health.

The chain links TRBV10-1 to TRBJ2-3; 7 bases match TRBD1. The germline V gene encodes CDR1 WNHNN and CDR2 SYGVQD (reference sequence). With V trimmed by 2 bases and J by 8 bases, 10 bases remained unmatched. CDR3 length: 15 residues. CDR3 region: CASSETGDPPGTQYF. The CDR3 bases are TGCGCCAGCAGTGAGACAGGGGACCCACCGGGTACGCAGTATTTT.

This clonotype was seen only a few times. The chain carries TRBV29-1 and TRBJ2-4; the D gene is possibly TRBD1 (6 bases). From germline, CDR1 is SQVTM and CDR2 ANQGSEA. The CDR3 consists of 15 residues. V shed 2 bases and J shed 7 bases, with 18 bases lying between them. The chain's CDR3 is CSVEHGEYRGNIQYF. CDR3 nucleotide sequence: TGCAGCGTTGAACATGGGGAGTATAGGGGGAACATTCAGTACTTC. The variable domain in full, with the rest retrieved from reference TRBV29-1 and TRBJ2-4, is SAVISQKPSRDICQRGTSLTIQCQVDSQVTMMFWYRQQPGQSLTLIATANQGSEATYESGFVIDKFPISRPNLTFSTLTVSNMSPEDSSIYLCSVEHGEYRGNIQYFGAGTRLSVL.

The chain carries TRBV6-4 and TRBJ1-2, with TRBD1 as a possible D gene (5 bases). Germline CDR1 is MRHNA and CDR2 is SNTAGT. The CDR3 loop spans 15 amino acids. Trimming pared 4 bases from V and 6 bases from J, leaving 18 bases between. Written as DNA, the CDR3 is TGTGCCAGCAGTGCAGACAGCCAGTCGTTAGATGGCTACACCTTC. It is translated as CASSADSQSLDGYTF.

This chain links TRBV30 with TRBJ2-1, with D uncertain. There are 12 residues in the CDR3. V dropped 1 base and J dropped 12 bases, with 13 bases sitting between them. Germline CDR1 is GTSNPN and CDR2 is SVGIG (reference sequence). The CDR3 nucleotides are TGTGCCTGGAGTGCGAATACGTGGGGGCAGTTCTTC. Amino acid sequence: CAWSANTWGQFF.

V and J are TRBV6-5 and TRBJ2-1, with no clear D. The germline CDR1 and CDR2 sequences are MNHEY and SVGAGI. Trimming shortened V by 5 bases and J by 8 bases, and 13 bases separated the two germline ends. The CDR3 sequence is 13 residues long. The CDR3: CASSVARFDEQFF. For the CDR3, the DNA is TGTGCCAGCAGTGTGGCGCGGTTCGATGAGCAGTTCTTC.

The chain links TRBV7-2 to TRBJ2-7, with 11 bases matching TRBD1. Germline loops: CDR1 SGHTA, CDR2 FQGNSA. The CDR3 covers 15 residues. J gave up 7 bases and V 1 base, and 6 bases lay outside the gene matches. CDR3 amino acids: CASSLGGQGGKEQYF. In DNA form, the CDR3 reads TGTGCCAGCAGCTTAGGGGGACAGGGGGGTAAGGAGCAGTACTTC.

The chain joins TRBV5-1 to TRBJ2-3; 8 bases map to TRBD1. Looked up from germline, CDR1 is SGHRS and CDR2 is YFSETQ. The V and J ends lost 7 bases and 4 bases, in that order; junction bases with no gene match: 11. The CDR3 length is 15 residues. CDR3 sequence reads: CASSRTGSFSDTQYF. In DNA, the CDR3 is TGCGCCAGCTCTCGGACAGGGTCATTCTCAGATACGCAGTATTTT. Together with reference TRBV5-1 and TRBJ2-3, the CDR3 gives the full variable domain: KAGVTQTPRYLIKTRGQQVTLSCSPISGHRSVSWYQQTPGQGLQFLFEYFSETQRNKGNFPGRFSGRQFSNSRSEMNVSTLELGDSALYLCASSRTGSFSDTQYFGPGTRLTVL.

V usage is TRBV5-4 and J usage is TRBJ2-7, with D possibly matching TRBD2 (5 bases). V lost 9 bases to trimming and J lost 0 bases, with 19 bases between them. Per the germline V gene, CDR1 is SGHNT and CDR2 is YYREEE (reference sequence). There are 15 residues in the CDR3. The CDR3 sequence: CATKEDSGVSYEQYF. The CDR3 DNA is TGTGCCACCAAAGAGGACTCAGGAGTCTCCTACGAGCAGTACTTC.

As DNA, the CDR3 is TGTGCCAGCAGCCCCATCCGACTAGGAACCACAGATACGCAGTATTTT. Translating it yields CASSPIRLGTTDTQYF. The chain joins TRBV4-2 to TRBJ2-3; perhaps TRBD2 as D (6 bases). From germline, CDR1 is LGHNA and CDR2 YNFKEQ. V lost 4 bases, J lost 2 bases, and 16 bases lay in between. The CDR3 consists of 16 residues.

V is TRBV5-1 and J is TRBJ1-4, with a possible D match to TRBD1 (6 bases). From germline, CDR1 is SGHRS and CDR2 YFSETQ. With 2 bases removed from V and 3 bases from J, the gap between germline ends came to 11 bases. This CDR3 is 15 amino acids long. The CDR3 DNA follows: TGCGCCAGCAGCTTTACAGGGCCGCCTAATGAAAAACTGTTTTTT. It codes for CASSFTGPPNEKLFF.

The chain joins TRBV6-1 to TRBJ2-6; the D gene is possibly TRBD1 (5 bases). The CDR3 runs to 15 residues. The germline V and J ends were trimmed by 7 bases and 0 bases, with 10 bases remaining between them. Germline assignment: CDR1 MNHNS and CDR2 SASEGT. The CDR3 nucleotides read TGTGCCAGCATTGTCAGGGACTCTGGGGCCAACGTCCTGACTTTC. Encoded protein: CASIVRDSGANVLTF.

V and J are TRBV7-6 and TRBJ2-3; possible D gene TRBD2, 6 bases. V lost 1 base and J 8 bases, leaving 13 bases between the germline ends. Germline V CDR1 and CDR2: SGHVS, FNYEAQ. The CDR3 totals 14 residues. The CDR3 reads CASSLGGSGATQYF. CDR3 coding DNA: TGTGCCAGCAGCTTAGGGGGTAGCGGCGCTACGCAGTATTTT.

This clonotype was seen a single time. The J gene is TRBJ2-3, the V gene TRBV6-5; the D gene is possibly TRBD2 (6 bases). Germline lookup yields CDR1 MNHEY and CDR2 SVGAGI. V lost 5 bases and J lost 0, with 15 bases in between. The CDR3 sequence is 16 residues long. CDR3 protein: CASSPGLLTSTDTQYF. DNA of the CDR3: TGTGCCAGCAGTCCGGGACTTTTGACCAGCACAGATACGCAGTATTTT.

In this sample, this clonotype turned up a few times. The chain uses TRBV6-5 and TRBJ1-2; 11 nucleotides line up with TRBD1. V dropped 6 bases and J dropped 4; count of bases not matched to a gene: 7. Germline values: CDR1 MNHEY, CDR2 SVGAGI. The CDR3 extends over 15 amino acids. CDR3 in DNA: TGTGCCAGCAGCCCCGGACAGGGGGCGGGCTATGGCTACACCTTC. Protein sequence: CASSPGQGAGYGYTF.

The V and J genes are TRBV5-1 and TRBJ1-1, with D possibly TRBD1 on 5 matching bases. V gave up 4 bases and J gave up 4 bases, with 11 bases separating them. CDR1 is SGHRS, CDR2 YFSETQ, per germline. CDR3 length: 13 amino acids. This CDR3 reads CASSDGGFTEAFF. The CDR3 coding sequence is TGCGCCAGCAGCGACGGGGGATTCACTGAAGCTTTCTTT. The whole variable domain, filled in from reference TRBV5-1 and TRBJ1-1, reads KAGVTQTPRYLIKTRGQQVTLSCSPISGHRSVSWYQQTPGQGLQFLFEYFSETQRNKGNFPGRFSGRQFSNSRSEMNVSTLELGDSALYLCASSDGGFTEAFFGQGTRLTVV.

This chain joins TRBV29-1 and TRBJ2-7; the match to TRBD1 covers 10 bases. The germline V gene encodes CDR1 SQVTM and CDR2 ANQGSEA. This CDR3 spans 14 amino acids. V lost 6 bases, J lost 2 bases, and 7 bases stayed unmatched. CDR3 bases: TGCAGCGTCACCCGGACAGGGGGTACCTACGAGCAGTACTTC. This sequence encodes CSVTRTGGTYEQYF.

The chain uses TRBV2 and TRBJ1-2; D gene unclear. CDR3 length equals 13 residues. Trimming cost V 6 bases and J 2 bases, with 10 bases left between them. Germline V lookup: CDR1 SNHLY, CDR2 FYNNEI. Here the CDR3 reads CASRGGGNYGYTF. Here the CDR3 DNA reads TGTGCCAGCAGGGGAGGAGGAAACTATGGCTACACCTTC.

This chain joins TRBV7-9 and TRBJ2-7; TRBD1 matches at 9 bases. The V gene end was trimmed by 4 bases and the J gene end by 2 bases; junction bases not matched to a gene: 9. The CDR3 length is 16 residues. Germline CDR1 reads SEHNR; CDR2 reads FQNEAQ (reference sequence). CDR3: CASSSLGTGRPYEQYF. CDR3 nucleotides: TGTGCCAGCAGCTCCCTTGGGACAGGGCGTCCCTACGAGCAGTACTTC.

In nucleotides, the CDR3 is TGTGCCAGCATCGGGTATGGGACAGGGCCCCTCGAGCAGTACTTC. It translates to CASIGYGTGPLEQYF. The J gene is TRBJ2-7, the V gene TRBV6-1; 9 nucleotides align to TRBD1. From germline, CDR1 is MNHNS and CDR2 SASEGT. V was clipped by 7 bases and J by 6 bases; unmatched bases: 13. The CDR3 is made up of 15 amino acids.

The J gene is TRBJ2-1, the V gene TRBV7-9, with D possibly matching TRBD1 (6 bases). Germline-derived CDR1 and CDR2 are SEHNR and FQNEAQ (reference sequence). There are 16 residues in the CDR3. Trimming pared 1 base from V and 5 bases from J, leaving 15 bases between. The CDR3 here is CASSLVGTTYHNEQFF. CDR3 nucleotides: TGTGCCAGCAGCTTAGTAGGGACAACGTACCACAATGAGCAGTTCTTC.

This chain joins TRBV7-7 and TRBJ2-3, with 7 bases lining up with TRBD2. Germline-derived CDR1 and CDR2 are SSHAT and FNYEAQ (reference sequence). The CDR3 consists of 14 residues. V lost 0 bases to trimming and J lost 7 bases; unmatched junction nucleotides: 4. The chain's CDR3 is CASSLAGGVNTQYF. The CDR3 region has the DNA TGTGCCAGCAGCTTAGCGGGAGGGGTAAATACGCAGTATTTT.

The chain links TRBV5-6 to TRBJ2-7; D is uncertain. Germline CDR1 SGHDT, CDR2 YYEEEE. The ends were cut back, 0 bases at V and 2 bases at J, with 12 bases in the middle. The length of the CDR3 is 15 residues. CDR3 in amino acids: CASSLESRRAYEQYF. CDR3 coding DNA: TGTGCCAGCAGCTTGGAATCGAGGCGCGCCTACGAGCAGTACTTC.

This chain links TRBV29-1 with TRBJ1-1; no reliable D call. Looked up from germline, CDR1 is SQVTM and CDR2 is ANQGSEA. This CDR3 has 14 residues. Trimming removed 0 bases from V and 8 bases from J, with 16 bases in between. DNA for the CDR3: TGCAGCGTTGAAGATTTTGGGCAGTCCGAAGAAGCTTTCTTT. Its protein product is CSVEDFGQSEEAFF.

This clonotype was detected only once. This rearrangement joins TRBV6-6 to TRBJ2-4, with 9 bases fitting TRBD2. The last part of the DNA fits TRBJ2-7 better; the J call may be wrong. CDR1 MNHNY and CDR2 SVGAGI come from the germline V gene (reference sequence). The CDR3 is 15 residues long. CDR3 bases: TGTGCCAGCAGTTTGGACGCTAGCGGGAACCGCGAGCAGTACTTC. It is translated as CASSLDASGNREQYF.

This chain uses TRBV28 with TRBJ2-7, with TRBD1 matching 8 bases. The CDR3 runs 15 residues. The V and J ends lost 1 base and 7 bases, in that order; junction bases with no gene match: 9. The germline V gene has CDR1 MDHEN and CDR2 SYDVKM. In DNA form, the CDR3 reads TGTGCCAGCAGTTTATTCTCTACAGGGGGTCGAGAGCAGTACTTC. Residues: CASSLFSTGGREQYF.

The V gene is TRBV11-2, the J gene TRBJ2-1; 13 bases line up with TRBD2. The V and J ends lost 1 base and 7 bases, in that order; junction bases with no gene match: 7. Germline V CDR1 and CDR2: SGHAT, FQNNGV. CDR3 length: 17 residues. The CDR3 DNA follows: TGTGCCAGCAGCTTAGGAACTAGCGGGAGGGCCGGAAATGAGCAGTTCTTC. Translated, it gives CASSLGTSGRAGNEQFF.